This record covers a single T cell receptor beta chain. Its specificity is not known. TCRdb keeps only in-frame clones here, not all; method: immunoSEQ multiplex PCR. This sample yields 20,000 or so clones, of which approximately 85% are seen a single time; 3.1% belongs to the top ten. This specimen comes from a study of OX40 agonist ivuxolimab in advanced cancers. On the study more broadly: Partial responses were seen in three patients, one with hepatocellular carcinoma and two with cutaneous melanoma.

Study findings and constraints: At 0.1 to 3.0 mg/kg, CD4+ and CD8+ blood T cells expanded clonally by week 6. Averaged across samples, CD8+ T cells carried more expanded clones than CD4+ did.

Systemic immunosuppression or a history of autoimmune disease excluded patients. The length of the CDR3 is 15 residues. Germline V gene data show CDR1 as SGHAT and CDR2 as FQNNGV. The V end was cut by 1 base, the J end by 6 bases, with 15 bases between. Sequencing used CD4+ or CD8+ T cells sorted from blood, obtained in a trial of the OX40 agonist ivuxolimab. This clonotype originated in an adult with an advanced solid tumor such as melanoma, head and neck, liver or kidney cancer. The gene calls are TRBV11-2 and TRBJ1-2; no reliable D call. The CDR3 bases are TGTGCCAGCAGCTTAGCCCCTCGGGGTCGGGATGGCTACACCTTC. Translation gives CASSLAPRGRDGYTF.